This T cell receptor (beta chain) originates from a study of human T cells and chemical hapten exposure. Individual cDNA molecules had unique molecular identifiers attached to them by the library. TCRdb recomputed calls from the RACE reads with MiXCR, one row per CDR3 protein. Of fewer than 100,000 distinct CDR3 sequences in the sample, about 9.9% were seen once. Trimming stripped 2 bases from V and 0 bases from J, with 14 bases between. Germline lookup yields CDR1 MNHEY and CDR2 SVGAGI. The CDR3 length is 17 residues. Documented time point: patch test 2, 6 weeks after DPC sensitization. The treatment: therapeutic diphenylcyclopropenone sensitization with weekly scalp DPC. The sample holds one count of this clonotype.

The TCR was taken from a man younger than 30 with alopecia areata. Some clones in this sample may be carry-over from other donors' samples. The chain joins TRBV6-5 to TRBJ1-3, with D hard to call. The sequencing here drew on whole blood, taken in connection with sensitization to the hapten diphenylcyclopropenone (DPC). The CDR3 sequence is CASSYGAPPSSGNTIYF. For the CDR3, the DNA is TGTGCCAGCAGTTACGGTGCACCACCAAGCTCTGGAAACACCATATATTTT.